This TCR beta chain was retrieved from a study of control samples from healthy donors and cancer patients. CDR1 is MGHRA, CDR2 YSYEKL, per germline. The CDR3 consists of 17 residues. Losses at the gene ends were 4 bases for V and 0 bases for J; bases not matched to a gene: 8. The method was immunoSEQ multiplex PCR; TCRdb's version includes in-frame clones alone and lacks a portion of them. The data contain 95,000 to 120,000 clones, 70% to 85% of them singletons. Material for sequencing was blood. The chain carries TRBV4-1 and TRBJ2-3; 9 nucleotides align to TRBD1. The TCR was taken from a man aged 18 to 35 in good health. The CDR3 loop reads CASSLITGTGSTDTQYF. The CDR3 DNA reads as TGCGCCAGCAGCCTTATAACCGGGACAGGGAGCACAGATACGCAGTATTTT.